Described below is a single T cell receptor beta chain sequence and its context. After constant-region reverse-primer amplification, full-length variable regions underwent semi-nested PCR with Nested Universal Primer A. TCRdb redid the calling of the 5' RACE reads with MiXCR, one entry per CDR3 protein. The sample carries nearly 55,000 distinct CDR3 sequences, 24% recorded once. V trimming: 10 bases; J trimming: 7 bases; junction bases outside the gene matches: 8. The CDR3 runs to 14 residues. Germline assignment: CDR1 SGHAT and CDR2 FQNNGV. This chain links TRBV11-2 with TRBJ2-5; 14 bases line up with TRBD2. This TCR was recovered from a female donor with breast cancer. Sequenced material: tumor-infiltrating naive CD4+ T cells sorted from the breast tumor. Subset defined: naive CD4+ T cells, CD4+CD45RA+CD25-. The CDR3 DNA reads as TGTGCCATCTTGACTAGCGGGAGGGCCGGGACCCAGTACTTC. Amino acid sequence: CAILTSGRAGTQYF.